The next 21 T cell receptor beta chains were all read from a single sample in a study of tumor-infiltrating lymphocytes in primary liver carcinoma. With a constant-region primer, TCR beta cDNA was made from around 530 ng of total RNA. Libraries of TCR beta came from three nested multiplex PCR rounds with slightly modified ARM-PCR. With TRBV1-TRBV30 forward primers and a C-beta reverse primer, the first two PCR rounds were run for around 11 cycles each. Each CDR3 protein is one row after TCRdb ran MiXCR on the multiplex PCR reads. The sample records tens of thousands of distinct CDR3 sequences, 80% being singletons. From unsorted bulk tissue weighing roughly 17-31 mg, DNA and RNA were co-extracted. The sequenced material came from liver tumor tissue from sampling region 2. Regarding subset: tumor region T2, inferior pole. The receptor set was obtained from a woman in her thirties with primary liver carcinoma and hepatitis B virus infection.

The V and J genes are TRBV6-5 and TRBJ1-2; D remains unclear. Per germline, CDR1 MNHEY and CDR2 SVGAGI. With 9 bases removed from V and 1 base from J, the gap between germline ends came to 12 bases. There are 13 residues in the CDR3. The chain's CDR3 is CASDGTVNYGYTF. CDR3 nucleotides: TGTGCCAGTGATGGAACGGTTAACTATGGCTACACCTTC.

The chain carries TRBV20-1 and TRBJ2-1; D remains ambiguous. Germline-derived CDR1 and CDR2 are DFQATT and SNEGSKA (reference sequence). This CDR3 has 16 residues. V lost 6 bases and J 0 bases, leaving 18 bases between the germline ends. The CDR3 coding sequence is TGCAGTGCAAGTCCCCGTGACGGCAGCTCCTACAATGAGCAGTTCTTC. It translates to CSASPRDGSSYNEQFF.

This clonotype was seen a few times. The CDR3 bases are TGTGCCAGCAGCGCTCGGGAGGAGGGGCGCAAGAGGTGGAGTAACACTGAAGCTTTCTTT. This gives the protein CASSAREEGRKRWSNTEAFF. The genes are TRBV11-2 and TRBJ1-1; tentatively, D is TRBD1 (5 bases). The germline V and J ends were trimmed by 5 bases and 2 bases, with 30 bases remaining between them. Germline V gene lookup returns CDR1 SGHAT and CDR2 FQNNGV. The CDR3 spans 20 residues.

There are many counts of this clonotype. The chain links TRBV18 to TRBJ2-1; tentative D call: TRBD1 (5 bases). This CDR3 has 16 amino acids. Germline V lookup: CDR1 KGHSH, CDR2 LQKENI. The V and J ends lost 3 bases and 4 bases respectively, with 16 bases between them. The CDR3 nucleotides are TGTGCCAGCTCACCGCCATGGGGCATGCTGTACAATGAGCAGTTCTTC. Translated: CASSPPWGMLYNEQFF.

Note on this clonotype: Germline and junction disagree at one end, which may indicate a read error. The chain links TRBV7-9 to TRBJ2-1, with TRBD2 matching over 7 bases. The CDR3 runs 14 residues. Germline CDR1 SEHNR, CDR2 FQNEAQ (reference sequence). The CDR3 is CTSSLDLVGGMQFF. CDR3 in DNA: TGTACCAGCAGCTTAGATCTAGTGGGAGGGATGCAGTTCTTC.

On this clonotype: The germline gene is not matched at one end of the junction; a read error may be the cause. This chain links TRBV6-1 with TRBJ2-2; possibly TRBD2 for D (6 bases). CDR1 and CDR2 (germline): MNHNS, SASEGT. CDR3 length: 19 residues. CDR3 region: CASSETLPWGAANTGGLFF. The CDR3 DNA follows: TGTGCCAGCAGTGAAACTCTTCCCTGGGGCGCCGCGAACACCGGGGGGCTGTTTTTT.

Written as DNA, the CDR3 is TGTGCCAGCAGTCCCAGGGACTGCTCATCCTACGAGCAGTACTTC. This translates into CASSPRDCSSYEQYF. The chain carries TRBV2 and TRBJ2-7; the D gene is possibly TRBD2 (6 bases). Germline V gene sequence: CDR1 SNHLY, CDR2 FYNNEI. V lost 5 bases, J lost 1 base, and 15 bases lay in between. The CDR3 consists of 15 residues.

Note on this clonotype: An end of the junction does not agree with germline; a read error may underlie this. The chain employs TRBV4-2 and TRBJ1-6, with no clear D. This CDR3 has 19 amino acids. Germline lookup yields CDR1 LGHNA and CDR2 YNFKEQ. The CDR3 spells CASSQLTAGISRGNSLLHF. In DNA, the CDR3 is TGTGCCAGCAGCCAACTCACCGCGGGAATCTCTCGAGGGAATTCACTCCTCCACTTT.

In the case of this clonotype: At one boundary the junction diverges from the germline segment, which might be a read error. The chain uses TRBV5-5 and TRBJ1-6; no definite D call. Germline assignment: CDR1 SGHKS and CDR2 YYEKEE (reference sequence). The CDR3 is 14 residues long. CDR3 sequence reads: CASGLDVSSSPLHF. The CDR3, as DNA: TGTGCCAGCGGCTTGGACGTTAGTAGTTCACCCCTCCACTTT.

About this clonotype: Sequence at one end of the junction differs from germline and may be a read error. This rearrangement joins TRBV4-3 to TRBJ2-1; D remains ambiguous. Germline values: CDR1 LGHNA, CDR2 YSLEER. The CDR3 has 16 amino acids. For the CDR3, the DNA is TGCGCCAGCAGTCAAGATTTGGCGAGAGTCGTCAATGAGCAGTCCTTC. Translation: CASSQDLARVVNEQSF.

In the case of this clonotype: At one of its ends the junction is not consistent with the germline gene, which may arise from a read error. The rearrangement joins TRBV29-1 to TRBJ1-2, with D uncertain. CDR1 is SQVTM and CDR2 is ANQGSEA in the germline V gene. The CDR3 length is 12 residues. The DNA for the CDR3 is TGTAGCGTTGTCTATTGGGGTGGCGCCTACACCTTC. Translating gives CSVVYWGGAYTF.

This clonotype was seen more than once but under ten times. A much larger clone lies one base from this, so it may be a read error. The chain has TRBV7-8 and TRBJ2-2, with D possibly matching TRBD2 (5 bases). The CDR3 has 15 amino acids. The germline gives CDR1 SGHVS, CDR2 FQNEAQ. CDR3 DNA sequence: TGTCCCAGCAGCTTACAAGGACTCCCCACCGGGGAGCTGTTTTTT. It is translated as CPSSLQGLPTGELFF. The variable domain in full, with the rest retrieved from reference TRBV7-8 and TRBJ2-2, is GAGVSQSPRYKVAKRGQDVALRCDPISGHVSLFWYQQALGQGPEFLTYFQNEAQLDKSGLPSDRFFAERPEGSVSTLKIQRTQQEDSAVYLCPSSLQGLPTGELFFGEGSRLTVL.

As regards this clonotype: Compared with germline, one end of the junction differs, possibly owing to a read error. CDR3 residues: CASAGAGGADEQFF. The CDR3 DNA sequence: TGTGCCAGTGCCGGGGCAGGGGGCGCGGATGAACAGTTCTTC. This rearrangement joins TRBV10-3 to TRBJ2-1; 8 bases agree with TRBD1. The CDR3 runs to 14 residues. CDR1 ENHRY and CDR2 SYGVKD come from the germline V gene.

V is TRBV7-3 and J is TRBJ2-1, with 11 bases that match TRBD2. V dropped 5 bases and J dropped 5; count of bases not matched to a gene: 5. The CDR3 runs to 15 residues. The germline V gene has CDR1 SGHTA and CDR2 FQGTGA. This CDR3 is CASSMTSGMNNEQFF. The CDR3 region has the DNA TGTGCCAGCAGCATGACTAGCGGGATGAACAATGAGCAGTTCTTC.

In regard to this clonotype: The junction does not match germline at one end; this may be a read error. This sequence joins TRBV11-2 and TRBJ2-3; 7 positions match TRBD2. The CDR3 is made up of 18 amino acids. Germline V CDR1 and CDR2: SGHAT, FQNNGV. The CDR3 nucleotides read TGCGCCAGCAGCTTCACCTTTGGGACTAACGGGAGTTTGGATACGCAGTATTTT. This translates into CASSFTFGTNGSLDTQYF.

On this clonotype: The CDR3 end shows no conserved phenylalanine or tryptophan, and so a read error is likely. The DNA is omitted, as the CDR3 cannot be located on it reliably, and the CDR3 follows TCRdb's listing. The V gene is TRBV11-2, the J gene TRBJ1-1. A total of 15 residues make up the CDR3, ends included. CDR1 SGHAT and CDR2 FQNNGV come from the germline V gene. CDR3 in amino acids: CVNNLKRGRLNEASL.

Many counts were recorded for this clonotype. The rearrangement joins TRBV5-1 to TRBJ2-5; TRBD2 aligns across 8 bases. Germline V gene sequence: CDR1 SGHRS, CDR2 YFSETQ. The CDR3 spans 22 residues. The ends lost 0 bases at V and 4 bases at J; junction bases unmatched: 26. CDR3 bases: TGCGCCAGCAGCTTGGCCCCGACCAGCGCTAGCGGGTTGTGGGAGAAGAGAGAGACCCAGTACTTC. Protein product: CASSLAPTSASGLWEKRETQYF.

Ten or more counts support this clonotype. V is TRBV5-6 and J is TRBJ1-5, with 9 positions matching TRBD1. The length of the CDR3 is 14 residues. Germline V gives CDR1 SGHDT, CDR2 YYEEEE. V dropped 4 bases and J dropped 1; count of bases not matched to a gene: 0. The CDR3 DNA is TGTGCCAGCAGCACAGGGGGCAGCAATCAGCCCCAGCATTTT. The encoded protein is CASSTGGSNQPQHF.

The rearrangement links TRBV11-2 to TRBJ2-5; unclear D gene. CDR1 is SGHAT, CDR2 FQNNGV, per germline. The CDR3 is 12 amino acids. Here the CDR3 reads CVSSLGSETQYF. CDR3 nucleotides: TGTGTCAGTAGCTTAGGGTCGGAGACCCAGTACTTC.

The CDR3 sequence is CASSQDLTWTRLSPLHF. CDR3 DNA: TGCGCCAGCAGCCAAGATCTGACATGGACTAGACTTTCACCCCTCCACTTT. This chain links TRBV4-3 with TRBJ1-6; D is unclear. This CDR3 is 17 amino acids long. Trimming took off 0 bases at V and 9 bases at J, with 18 bases between the two ends. Looked up from germline, CDR1 is LGHNA and CDR2 is YSLEER.

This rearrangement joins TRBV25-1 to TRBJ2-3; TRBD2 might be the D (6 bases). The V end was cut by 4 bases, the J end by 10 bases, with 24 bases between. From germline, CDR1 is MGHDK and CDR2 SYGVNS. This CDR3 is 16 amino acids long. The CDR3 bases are TGTGCCAGCAGTGCCCCGGAACGGAGGGATGGAATTGCGCAGTATTTT. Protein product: CASSAPERRDGIAQYF.